These 23 T cell receptor beta chains were all obtained from the same sample, sequenced in a study of control samples from healthy donors and cancer patients. This table comes from immunoSEQ multiplex PCR, and its TCRdb copy is limited to in-frame clones, with some not included. The sample holds 100,000 or so clones, 92% seen once. Specimen: blood. Source of these receptors: a woman in her late teens or twenties in good health.

The V gene is TRBV7-9, the J gene TRBJ1-4, with 7 bases aligning to TRBD1. The germline CDR1 and CDR2 sequences are SEHNR and FQNEAQ (reference sequence). The CDR3 sequence is 16 residues long. The J segment lost 8 bases and the V segment lost 3 bases, leaving 12 bases of the junction unmatched. CDR3 amino acids: CASSFGDRERREKLFF. The CDR3 DNA sequence: TGTGCCAGCAGCTTTGGCGACAGGGAGAGACGCGAAAAACTGTTTTTT.

The chain recombines TRBV30 with TRBJ1-6; TRBD1 aligns across 9 bases. CDR1 and CDR2 (germline): GTSNPN, SVGIG (reference sequence). The CDR3 runs 13 residues. Trimming removed 6 bases from V and 9 bases from J; junction bases left unmatched: 6. The CDR3 nucleotides are TGTGCCTGCAGGACAGGGGAGGTTTCACCCCTCCACTTT. The encoded protein is CACRTGEVSPLHF.

The sample holds a few counts of this clone. The rearrangement joins TRBV7-8 to TRBJ1-4; the D gene is possibly TRBD1 (5 bases). With 1 base removed from V and 7 bases from J, the gap between germline ends came to 19 bases. This CDR3 has 17 residues. Per germline, CDR1 SGHVS and CDR2 FQNEAQ. The CDR3 nucleotides are TGTGCCAGCAGCTTAGGTGGGGCCCCTCGAGGAGGTGAAAAACTGTTTTTT. Protein sequence: CASSLGGAPRGGEKLFF.

The chain combines TRBV6-2 or TRBV6-3 with TRBJ2-1, with TRBD2 as a possible D gene (5 bases). The CDR3 totals 14 residues. Germline CDR1 reads MNHEY; CDR2 reads SVGEGT. V lost 6 bases, J lost 0 bases, and 9 bases lay in between. The CDR3 reads CASSQTISYNEQFF. CDR3 sequence (DNA): TGTGCCAGCAGCCAGACTATCTCCTACAATGAGCAGTTCTTC.

This chain links TRBV4-2 with TRBJ2-5; 9 bases are shared with TRBD2. V lost 0 bases and J lost 4; bases outside the gene matches: 6. The germline CDR1 and CDR2 sequences are LGHNA and YNFKEQ. The CDR3 loop spans 16 amino acids. The CDR3 loop is CASSQEAAGGRETQYF. The CDR3, as DNA: TGTGCCAGCAGCCAAGAGGCAGCGGGGGGTCGAGAGACCCAGTACTTC.

This sequence joins TRBV19 and TRBJ2-3; weak D call: TRBD2 (5 bases). The CDR3 loop spans 16 amino acids. Trimming removed 4 bases at V and 1 base at J, with 15 bases between. The germline V gene encodes CDR1 LNHDA and CDR2 SQIVND (reference sequence). The DNA for the CDR3 is TGTGCCAGTAGTACCCCCGGCACAGCGGGCACAGATACGCAGTATTTT. Encoded protein: CASSTPGTAGTDTQYF.

The chain combines TRBV21-1 with TRBJ1-1. TRBV21-1 is deemed a pseudogene. The CDR3 totals 16 residues. CDR3 sequence reads: CASRKNKTIGKTEAFF. CDR3 DNA sequence: TGTGCCAGCAGGAAAAATAAGACGATTGGTAAAACTGAAGCTTTCTTT.

The gene calls are TRBV6-1 and TRBJ1-5; D remains ambiguous. From germline, CDR1 is MNHNS and CDR2 SASEGT. V was pared by 2 bases and J by 2 bases, with 10 bases between. This CDR3 has 15 amino acids. The CDR3 spells CASSEFDAGNQPQHF. The DNA of the CDR3 is TGTGCCAGCAGTGAATTTGACGCGGGCAATCAGCCCCAGCATTTT.

This rearrangement joins TRBV6-5 to TRBJ1-3; D remains unclear. This CDR3 has 15 residues. Trimming stripped 8 bases from V and 4 bases from J, with 18 bases between. Germline V gene sequence: CDR1 MNHEY, CDR2 SVGAGI. Here the CDR3 reads CASGKGVGLGNTIYF. CDR3 nucleotides: TGTGCCAGCGGCAAGGGAGTTGGACTCGGAAACACCATATATTTT.

The CDR3, as DNA: TGTGCCAGCAGCCAACCCGGACTAGCGGGAGAGGTTTATGAGCAGTTCTTC. Protein sequence: CASSQPGLAGEVYEQFF. This rearrangement joins TRBV3-1 (or the pseudogene TRBV3-2) to TRBJ2-1, with 13 bases aligning to TRBD2. The CDR3 has 17 amino acids. Germline V lookup: CDR1 LGHDT, CDR2 YNNKEL (reference sequence). Losses at the gene ends were 2 bases for V and 8 bases for J; bases not matched to a gene: 9.

V and J are TRBV11-3 and TRBJ2-7; possible D gene TRBD2, 5 bases. Trimming took off 5 bases at V and 6 bases at J, with 17 bases between the two ends. The germline CDR1 and CDR2 sequences are SGHNT and YENEEA. The CDR3 contains 14 residues. CDR3: CASSRSSAPSEQYF. As DNA, the CDR3 is TGTGCCAGCAGCCGGAGTAGCGCTCCAAGCGAGCAGTACTTC. Variable domain in full (rest from reference TRBV11-3 and TRBJ2-7): EAGVVQSPRYKIIEKKQPVAFWCNPISGHNTLYWYLQNLGQGPELLIRYENEEAVDDSQLPKDRFSAERLKGVDSTLKIQPAELGDSAVYLCASSRSSAPSEQYFGPGTRLTVT.

The chain links TRBV19 to TRBJ2-5; the match to TRBD2 covers 8 bases. Per the germline V gene, CDR1 is LNHDA and CDR2 is SQIVND (reference sequence). The CDR3 totals 17 residues. J lost 2 bases, V lost 0 bases, and 8 bases had no gene match. CDR3 protein: CASSIERTASGQETQYF. CDR3 bases: TGTGCCAGTAGTATAGAGCGTACCGCTAGCGGGCAAGAGACCCAGTACTTC. The full variable domain, completed using reference TRBV19 and TRBJ2-5, is DGGITQSPKYLFRKEGQNVTLSCEQNLNHDAMYWYRQDPGQGLRLIYYSQIVNDFQKGDIAEGYSVSREKKESFPLTVTSAQKNPTAFYLCASSIERTASGQETQYFGPGTRLLVL.

This chain connects TRBV27 to TRBJ2-7; D unclear. The V end was cut by 5 bases, the J end by 3 bases, with 5 bases between. CDR3 length: 11 residues. Germline-derived CDR1 and CDR2 are MNHEY and SMNVEV (reference sequence). The CDR3 spells CASSVDYEQYF. CDR3 sequence (DNA): TGTGCCAGCAGTGTCGACTACGAGCAGTACTTC.

The chain is built from TRBV5-1 and TRBJ2-1, with D hard to call. This CDR3 has 11 residues. The V end lost 0 bases, the J end lost 8 bases, and 3 bases lay between the germline ends. Germline V gene sequence: CDR1 SGHRS, CDR2 YFSETQ. This CDR3 reads CASSLEDEQFF. CDR3 DNA: TGCGCCAGCAGCTTGGAGGATGAGCAGTTCTTC.

The chain has TRBV7-9 and TRBJ1-1; D remains ambiguous. V lost 2 bases and J 4 bases, leaving 11 bases between the germline ends. CDR3 length: 14 amino acids. Germline CDR1 SEHNR, CDR2 FQNEAQ (reference sequence). CDR3 residues: CASSLREGSTEAFF. For the CDR3, the DNA is TGTGCCAGCAGCTTAAGGGAAGGAAGCACTGAAGCTTTCTTT.

V gene TRBV24-1 combines with J gene TRBJ2-1; possible D gene TRBD2, 6 bases. Germline CDR1 and CDR2: KGHDR and SFDVKD. The CDR3 loop spans 11 amino acids. V was pared by 5 bases and J by 10 bases, with 8 bases between. CDR3: CATSGSGEQFF. CDR3 DNA sequence: TGTGCCACCAGTGGCAGCGGGGAGCAGTTCTTC.

This clone was counted a few times. The chain couples TRBV30 to TRBJ2-1, with D uncertain. This CDR3 spans 13 amino acids. The germline gives CDR1 GTSNPN, CDR2 SVGIG (reference sequence). With 3 bases removed from V and 8 bases from J, the gap between germline ends came to 14 bases. CDR3 DNA: TGTGCCTGGAGATCCCTCTCTGGTGATGAGCAGTTCTTC. This codes for CAWRSLSGDEQFF. The entire variable domain, with the rest obtained from reference TRBV30 and TRBJ2-1, is as follows: SQTIHQWPATLVQPVGSPLSLECTVEGTSNPNLYWYRQAAGRGLQLLFYSVGIGQISSEVPQNLSASRPQDRQFILSSKKLLLSDSGFYLCAWRSLSGDEQFFGPGTRLTVL.

The chain couples TRBV5-6 to TRBJ1-1, with 7 positions matching TRBD1. Trimming took 0 bases from V and 14 from J; bases not matched to a gene: 10. The CDR3 sequence is 13 residues long. The germline V gene encodes CDR1 SGHDT and CDR2 YYEEEE. CDR3 in amino acids: CASSLGDSRVLFF. In DNA form, the CDR3 reads TGTGCCAGCAGCTTGGGGGACAGTCGAGTACTCTTCTTT.

The chain recombines TRBV29-1 with TRBJ1-4; TRBD1 might be the D (5 bases). V was cut by 4 bases and J by 7 bases, with 10 bases left in between. The CDR3 sequence is 12 residues long. The germline V gene encodes CDR1 SQVTM and CDR2 ANQGSEA. The CDR3 sequence is CSVVQGGEKLFF. In DNA form, the CDR3 reads TGCAGCGTTGTCCAGGGCGGTGAAAAACTGTTTTTT.

The rearrangement links TRBV12-3 or TRBV12-4 to TRBJ1-4; TRBD1 matches at 7 bases. The ends lost 7 bases at V and 8 bases at J; junction bases unmatched: 7. This CDR3 is 13 amino acids long. CDR3 protein: CASTQGGSEKLFF. CDR3 nucleotide sequence: TGTGCCAGCACCCAGGGGGGATCGGAAAAACTGTTTTTT.

V usage is TRBV27 and J usage is TRBJ1-2, with D maybe TRBD1 (5 bases). The CDR3 is 15 residues long. Germline V gene data show CDR1 as MNHEY and CDR2 as SMNVEV (reference sequence). V lost 2 bases, J lost 3 bases, and 13 bases lay in between. The chain's CDR3 is CASSLIIGDDYGYTF. The CDR3 nucleotides read TGTGCCAGCAGTTTAATCATAGGGGATGACTATGGCTACACCTTC.

The chain joins TRBV9 to TRBJ2-3; 11 positions match TRBD2. The trim removed 4 bases at V and 1 base at J, leaving 5 bases unmatched. The CDR3 has 16 residues. CDR1 SGDLS and CDR2 YYNGEE come from the germline V gene. The CDR3 sequence is CASSFQLAGGTDTQYF. DNA for the CDR3: TGTGCCAGCAGCTTCCAACTAGCGGGGGGCACAGATACGCAGTATTTT.

The rearrangement links TRBV2 to TRBJ2-3, with no clear D. Trimming shortened V by 4 bases and J by 6 bases, and 14 bases separated the two germline ends. Germline CDR1 reads SNHLY; CDR2 reads FYNNEI. The CDR3 spans 14 residues. For the CDR3, the DNA is TGTGCCAGCAGTGGGCAAATAATGGGGGATACGCAGTATTTT. Encoded protein: CASSGQIMGDTQYF.